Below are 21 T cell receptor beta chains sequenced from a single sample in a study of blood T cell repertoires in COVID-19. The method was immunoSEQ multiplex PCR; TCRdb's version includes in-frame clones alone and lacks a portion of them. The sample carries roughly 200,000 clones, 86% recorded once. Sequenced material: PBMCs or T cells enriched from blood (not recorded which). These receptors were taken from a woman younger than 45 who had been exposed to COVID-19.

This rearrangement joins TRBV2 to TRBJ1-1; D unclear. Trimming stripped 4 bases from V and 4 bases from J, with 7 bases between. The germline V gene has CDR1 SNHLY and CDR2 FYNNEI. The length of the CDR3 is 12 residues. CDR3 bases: TGTGCCAGCAGTGTTGGCAGCACTGAAGCTTTCTTT. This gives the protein CASSVGSTEAFF.

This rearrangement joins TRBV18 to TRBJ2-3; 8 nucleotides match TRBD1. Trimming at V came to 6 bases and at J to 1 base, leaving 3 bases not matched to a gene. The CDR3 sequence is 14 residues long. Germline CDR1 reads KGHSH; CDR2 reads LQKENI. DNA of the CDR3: TGTGCCAGCTCGTACAGGGGGGGCACAGATACGCAGTATTTT. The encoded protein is CASSYRGGTDTQYF. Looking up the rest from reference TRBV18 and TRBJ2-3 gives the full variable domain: NAGVMQNPRHLVRRRGQEARLRCSPMKGHSHVYWYRQLPEEGLKFMVYLQKENIIDESGMPKERFSAEFPKEGPSILRIQQVVRGDSAAYFCASSYRGGTDTQYFGPGTRLTVL.

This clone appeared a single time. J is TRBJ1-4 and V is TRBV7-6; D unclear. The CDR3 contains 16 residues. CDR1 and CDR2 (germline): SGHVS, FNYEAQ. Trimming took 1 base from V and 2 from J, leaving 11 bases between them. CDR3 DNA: TGTGCCAGCAGCTTAGTTGGAGGTCGGACTAATGAAAAACTGTTTTTT. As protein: CASSLVGGRTNEKLFF.

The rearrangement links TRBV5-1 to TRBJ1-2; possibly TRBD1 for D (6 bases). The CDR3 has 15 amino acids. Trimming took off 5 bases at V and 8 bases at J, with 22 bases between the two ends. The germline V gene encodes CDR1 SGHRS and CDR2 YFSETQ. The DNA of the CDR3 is TGCGCCAGCAGTGGGGGGGGCCCTCAGGTGGACGGCTACACCTTC. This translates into CASSGGGPQVDGYTF.

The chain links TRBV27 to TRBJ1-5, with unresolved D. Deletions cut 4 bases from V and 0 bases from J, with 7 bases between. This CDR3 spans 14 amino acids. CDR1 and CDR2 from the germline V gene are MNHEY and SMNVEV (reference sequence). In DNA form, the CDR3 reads TGTGCCAGCAGTTCAGTTAATAGCAATCAGCCCCAGCATTTT. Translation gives CASSSVNSNQPQHF.

CDR3 in amino acids: CASSIGTTGNTEAFF. For the CDR3, the DNA is TGTGCCAGTAGTATCGGGACAACGGGGAACACTGAAGCTTTCTTT. The genes are TRBV19 and TRBJ1-1; D might be TRBD1 (6 bases). With 3 bases removed from V and 1 base from J, the gap between germline ends came to 12 bases. The V gene's germline CDR1 is LNHDA and CDR2 SQIVND (reference sequence). This CDR3 contains 15 residues.

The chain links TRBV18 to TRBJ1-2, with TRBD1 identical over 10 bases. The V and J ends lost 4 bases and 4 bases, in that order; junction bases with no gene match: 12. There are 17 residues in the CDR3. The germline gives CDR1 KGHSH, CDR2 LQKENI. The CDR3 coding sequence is TGTGCCAGCTCACAAAAGTCCGGGACAGGGGATTTCTATGGCTACACCTTC. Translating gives CASSQKSGTGDFYGYTF.

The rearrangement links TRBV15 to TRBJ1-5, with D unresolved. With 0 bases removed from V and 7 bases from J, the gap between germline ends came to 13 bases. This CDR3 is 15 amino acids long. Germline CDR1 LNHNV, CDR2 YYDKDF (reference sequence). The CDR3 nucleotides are TGTGCCACCAGCAGAGATCTAGGAGGTAGCCAGCCCCAGCATTTT. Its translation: CATSRDLGGSQPQHF.

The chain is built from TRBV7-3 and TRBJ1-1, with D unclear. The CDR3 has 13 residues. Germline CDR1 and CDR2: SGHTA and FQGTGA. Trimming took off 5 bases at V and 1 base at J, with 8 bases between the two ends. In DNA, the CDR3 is TGTGCCAGCAGCCCAAACACGAACACTGAAGCTTTCTTT. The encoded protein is CASSPNTNTEAFF.

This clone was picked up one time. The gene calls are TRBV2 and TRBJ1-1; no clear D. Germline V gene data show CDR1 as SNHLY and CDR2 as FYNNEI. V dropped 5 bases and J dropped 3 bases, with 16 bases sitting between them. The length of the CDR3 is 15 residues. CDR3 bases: TGTGCCAGCAGTCCGACCCCCTTGGGCTACACTGAAGCTTTCTTT. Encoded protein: CASSPTPLGYTEAFF.

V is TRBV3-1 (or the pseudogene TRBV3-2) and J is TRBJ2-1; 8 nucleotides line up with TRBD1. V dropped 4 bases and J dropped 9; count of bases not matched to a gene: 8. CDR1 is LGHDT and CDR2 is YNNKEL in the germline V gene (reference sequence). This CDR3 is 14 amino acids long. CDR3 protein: CASSPGQVQPEQFF. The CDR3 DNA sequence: TGTGCCAGCAGCCCGGGACAGGTTCAGCCTGAGCAGTTCTTC.

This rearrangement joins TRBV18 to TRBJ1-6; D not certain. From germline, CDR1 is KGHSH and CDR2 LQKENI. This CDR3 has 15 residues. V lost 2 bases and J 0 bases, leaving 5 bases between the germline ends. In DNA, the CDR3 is TGTGCCAGCTCACCAGGGCTCTCCTATAATTCACCCCTCCACTTT. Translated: CASSPGLSYNSPLHF.

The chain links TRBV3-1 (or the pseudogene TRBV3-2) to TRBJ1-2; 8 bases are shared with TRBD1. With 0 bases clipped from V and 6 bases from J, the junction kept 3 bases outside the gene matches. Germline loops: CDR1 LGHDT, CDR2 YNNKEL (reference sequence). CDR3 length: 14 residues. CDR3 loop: CASSQEGTGDGYTF. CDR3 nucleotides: TGTGCCAGCAGCCAAGAAGGGACAGGCGATGGCTACACCTTC.

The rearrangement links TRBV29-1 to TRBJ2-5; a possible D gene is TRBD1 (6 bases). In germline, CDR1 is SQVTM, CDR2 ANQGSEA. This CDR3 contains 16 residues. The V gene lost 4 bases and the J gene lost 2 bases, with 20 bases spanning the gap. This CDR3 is CSVGLAVGTTQETQYF. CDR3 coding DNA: TGCAGCGTTGGTTTGGCTGTCGGGACAACGCAAGAGACCCAGTACTTC.

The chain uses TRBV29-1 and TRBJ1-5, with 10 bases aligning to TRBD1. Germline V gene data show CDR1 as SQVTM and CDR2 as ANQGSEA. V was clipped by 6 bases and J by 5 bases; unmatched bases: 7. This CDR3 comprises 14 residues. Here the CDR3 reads CSVTGTGADQPQHF. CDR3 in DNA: TGCAGCGTGACCGGGACAGGGGCTGATCAGCCCCAGCATTTT.

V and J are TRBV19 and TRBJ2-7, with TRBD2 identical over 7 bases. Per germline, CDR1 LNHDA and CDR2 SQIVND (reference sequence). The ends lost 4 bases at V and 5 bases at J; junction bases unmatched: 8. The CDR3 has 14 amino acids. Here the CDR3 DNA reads TGTGCCAGTAGTAAGGTCGGGGGGTCTAACGAGCAGTACTTC. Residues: CASSKVGGSNEQYF. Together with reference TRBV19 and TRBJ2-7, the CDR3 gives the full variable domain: DGGITQSPKYLFRKEGQNVTLSCEQNLNHDAMYWYRQDPGQGLRLIYYSQIVNDFQKGDIAEGYSVSREKKESFPLTVTSAQKNPTAFYLCASSKVGGSNEQYFGPGTRLTVT.

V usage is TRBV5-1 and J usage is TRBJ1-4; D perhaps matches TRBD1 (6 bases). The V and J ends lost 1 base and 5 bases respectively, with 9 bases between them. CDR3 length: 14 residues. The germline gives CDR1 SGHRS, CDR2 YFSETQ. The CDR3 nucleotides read TGCGCCAGCAGCTTGCTCCAGGGGAATGAAAAACTGTTTTTT. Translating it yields CASSLLQGNEKLFF.

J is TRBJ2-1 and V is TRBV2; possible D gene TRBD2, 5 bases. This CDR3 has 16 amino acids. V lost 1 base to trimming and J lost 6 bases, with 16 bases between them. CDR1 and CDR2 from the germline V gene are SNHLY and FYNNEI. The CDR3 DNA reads TGTGCCAGCAGTGAAGGGGGAACGGGAAGGGTCAATGAGCAGTTCTTC. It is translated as CASSEGGTGRVNEQFF.

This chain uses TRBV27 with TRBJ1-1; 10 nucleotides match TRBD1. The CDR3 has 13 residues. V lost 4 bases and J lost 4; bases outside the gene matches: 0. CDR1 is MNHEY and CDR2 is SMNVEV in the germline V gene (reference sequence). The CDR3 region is CASSWTGGTEAFF. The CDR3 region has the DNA TGTGCCAGCAGTTGGACAGGGGGCACTGAAGCTTTCTTT.

Here the CDR3 reads CASRQGLTTEAFF. CDR3 bases: TGTGCCAGCAGGCAGGGGCTTACCACTGAAGCTTTCTTT. This sequence joins TRBV6-5 and TRBJ1-1; tentatively, D is TRBD1 (6 bases). Deletions cut 6 bases from V and 4 bases from J, with 12 bases between. The V gene's germline CDR1 is MNHEY and CDR2 SVGAGI. The CDR3 extends over 13 amino acids.

DNA for the CDR3: TGCGCCAGCAGCTCCGACTCCACCTACGAGCAGTACTTC. This encodes CASSSDSTYEQYF. The chain has TRBV5-1 and TRBJ2-7, with D unclear. The germline V and J ends were trimmed by 3 bases and 2 bases, with 9 bases remaining between them. Germline CDR1 is SGHRS and CDR2 is YFSETQ. The CDR3 has 13 residues.